Each of the 26 T cell receptor beta chains below was sequenced from the same sample in a study of OX40 agonist ivuxolimab in advanced cancers. The protocol was immunoSEQ multiplex PCR, while the TCRdb copy is restricted to in-frame clones and leaves out a portion. The table includes more than 45,000 clones, about 88% detected once. The input for sequencing was CD4+ or CD8+ T cells sorted from blood, taken in a trial of the OX40 agonist ivuxolimab. The receptor set was obtained from an adult with an advanced solid tumor such as melanoma, head and neck, liver or kidney cancer.

This chain joins TRBV9 and TRBJ2-3; D remains ambiguous. Per the germline V gene, CDR1 is SGDLS and CDR2 is YYNGEE. The CDR3 length is 13 residues. V lost 0 bases, J lost 5 bases, and 7 bases lay in between. CDR3 protein: CASSVGGEDTQYF. DNA of the CDR3: TGTGCCAGCAGCGTAGGGGGTGAAGATACGCAGTATTTT.

This chain uses TRBV12-5 with TRBJ2-3; D gene unclear. Between the trimmed V and J ends, which lost 7 bases and 2 bases, there was a span of 13 bases. The CDR3 runs to 14 residues. Germline loops: CDR1 LGHNT, CDR2 FRNRAP. CDR3 amino acids: CASAPIGSTDTQYF. The CDR3 DNA reads as TGTGCTAGTGCCCCTATCGGATCCACAGATACGCAGTATTTT.

Points on this clone: Other DNA sequences in the same sample also yield this CDR3. The rearrangement uses TRBV5-1 and TRBJ2-7, with 7 bases identical to TRBD2. The CDR3 is made up of 14 amino acids. The J segment lost 4 bases and the V segment lost 0 bases, leaving 4 bases of the junction unmatched. From germline, CDR1 is SGHRS and CDR2 YFSETQ. The CDR3 nucleotides are TGCGCCAGCAGCTTGGGAGCGGGAACGTACGAGCAGTACTTC. Translation gives CASSLGAGTYEQYF. The complete variable domain, with remaining parts taken from reference TRBV5-1 and TRBJ2-7, reads KAGVTQTPRYLIKTRGQQVTLSCSPISGHRSVSWYQQTPGQGLQFLFEYFSETQRNKGNFPGRFSGRQFSNSRSEMNVSTLELGDSALYLCASSLGAGTYEQYFGPGTRLTVT.

The V gene is TRBV13, the J gene TRBJ2-7; D is unresolved. There are 14 residues in the CDR3. V was clipped by 5 bases and J by 2 bases, with 13 bases between them. Germline CDR1 and CDR2: PRHDT and FYEKMQ (reference sequence). Written as DNA, the CDR3 is TGTGCCAGCAGCCGCGCCGACCTCACCTACGAGCAGTACTTC. Encoded protein: CASSRADLTYEQYF.

V gene TRBV9 combines with J gene TRBJ2-5; D might be TRBD1 (5 bases). Germline V gene data show CDR1 as SGDLS and CDR2 as YYNGEE. This CDR3 contains 15 residues. The germline V and J ends were trimmed by 4 bases and 5 bases, with 18 bases remaining between them. DNA of the CDR3: TGTGCCAGCAGCCCCACTGCACAGGTCGGCGAGACCCAGTACTTC. Its translation is CASSPTAQVGETQYF.

This clone was found once. V and J are TRBV2 and TRBJ2-5, with D possibly matching TRBD2 (6 bases). The DNA end is more similar to TRBJ2-7, so the J call may be wrong. The CDR3 length is 13 residues. Per germline, CDR1 SNHLY and CDR2 FYNNEI. The CDR3 region has the DNA TGTGCCAGCAGTGAAGCGCGGGGCAGCGAGCAGTACTTC. Amino acids: CASSEARGSEQYF.

This chain connects TRBV4-2 to TRBJ2-3, with a tentative D call TRBD2 (5 bases). From germline, CDR1 is LGHNA and CDR2 YNFKEQ. The CDR3 covers 16 residues. V was pared by 4 bases and J by 3 bases, with 17 bases between. The CDR3 here is CASSPHGAAQTDTQYF. The DNA of the CDR3 is TGTGCCAGCAGCCCACACGGAGCGGCTCAAACAGATACGCAGTATTTT.

The chain recombines TRBV9 with TRBJ2-1; no clear D. From germline, CDR1 is SGDLS and CDR2 YYNGEE. The CDR3 length is 14 residues. Between the trimmed V and J ends, which lost 0 bases and 9 bases, there was a span of 13 bases. Written as DNA, the CDR3 is TGTGCCAGCAGCGTAGAGGTTAGCTCGGCTGAGCAGTTCTTC. Its protein is CASSVEVSSAEQFF.

The chain has TRBV6-5 and TRBJ2-7; D may be TRBD1 or TRBD2 (5 bases each). CDR1 and CDR2 (germline): MNHEY, SVGAGI. The length of the CDR3 is 13 residues. Trimming removed 6 bases at V and 2 bases at J, with 11 bases between. CDR3 bases: TGTGCCAGCAGGTCCTCGGGGCCCTACGAGCAGTACTTC. Translation gives CASRSSGPYEQYF.

The sample holds one count of this clone. The V call is TRBV30, the J call TRBJ2-2; no reliable D call. This CDR3 comprises 13 residues. Between the trimmed V and J ends, which lost 1 base and 1 base, there was a span of 4 bases. Per germline, CDR1 GTSNPN and CDR2 SVGIG (reference sequence). The CDR3 nucleotides are TGTGCCTGGAGTGCAGGGAACACCGGGGAGCTGTTTTTT. Protein product: CAWSAGNTGELFF.

The rearrangement uses TRBV30 and TRBJ1-1; 7 nucleotides agree with TRBD1. Germline V CDR1 and CDR2: GTSNPN, SVGIG (reference sequence). The length of the CDR3 is 13 residues. The trim removed 5 bases at V and 3 bases at J, leaving 6 bases unmatched. Here the CDR3 DNA reads TGTGCCTGGGGAGGGCAGGGGGACACTGAAGCTTTCTTT. Translation: CAWGGQGDTEAFF.

This clone was seen more than once but under ten times. This chain uses TRBV9 with TRBJ1-4, with unresolved D. The CDR3 covers 17 residues. Trimming took off 3 bases at V and 6 bases at J, with 21 bases between the two ends. The germline V gene encodes CDR1 SGDLS and CDR2 YYNGEE. The CDR3 here is CASSASSEILGDEKLFF. CDR3 nucleotide sequence: TGTGCCAGCAGCGCTTCGTCTGAAATTTTGGGCGATGAAAAACTGTTTTTT. The full variable domain, completed using reference TRBV9 and TRBJ1-4, is DSGVTQTPKHLITATGQRVTLRCSPRSGDLSVYWYQQSLDQGLQFLIQYYNGEERAKGNILERFSAQQFPDLHSELNLSSLELGDSALYFCASSASSEILGDEKLFFGSGTQLSVL.

The chain recombines TRBV9 with TRBJ2-3, with 7 bases that match TRBD1. Germline V gives CDR1 SGDLS, CDR2 YYNGEE. With 3 bases clipped from V and 0 bases from J, the junction kept 4 bases outside the gene matches. The CDR3 extends over 15 amino acids. The CDR3 coding sequence is TGTGCCAGCAGCGCGACAGGGCTAAGCACAGATACGCAGTATTTT. Translation: CASSATGLSTDTQYF.

The chain has TRBV28 and TRBJ2-7; D might be TRBD2 (5 bases). Looked up from germline, CDR1 is MDHEN and CDR2 is SYDVKM. The CDR3 length is 13 residues. V was shortened by 8 bases and J by 7 bases, with 18 bases between the two germline ends. The CDR3: CASGVHSTGEQYF. The CDR3 DNA sequence: TGTGCCAGCGGCGTCCACAGCACGGGGGAGCAGTACTTC.

The chain uses TRBV19 and TRBJ2-7; TRBD1 matches 8 bases. The V gene end was trimmed by 4 bases and the J gene end by 3 bases; junction bases not matched to a gene: 11. CDR1 LNHDA and CDR2 SQIVND come from the germline V gene (reference sequence). The CDR3 runs 16 residues. CDR3: CASSNPRTGKGYEQYF. For the CDR3, the DNA is TGTGCCAGTAGTAATCCCAGGACAGGGAAGGGCTACGAGCAGTACTTC.

The V call is TRBV19, the J call TRBJ2-3; TRBD2 agrees at 14 bases. In germline, CDR1 is LNHDA, CDR2 SQIVND (reference sequence). Losses at the gene ends were 4 bases for V and 2 bases for J; bases not matched to a gene: 8. The CDR3 runs 18 residues. The CDR3 DNA reads TGTGCCAGTAGTAGGCGACTAGCGGGAGGGCCGAACACAGATACGCAGTATTTT. Protein product: CASSRRLAGGPNTDTQYF.

The V and J genes are TRBV7-9 and TRBJ2-7; 10 positions agree with TRBD1. CDR3 length: 15 amino acids. Germline V CDR1 and CDR2: SEHNR, FQNEAQ (reference sequence). V was pared by 1 base and J by 6 bases, with 6 bases of the junction left unmatched. For the CDR3, the DNA is TGTGCCAGCAGCTTAGAGGGACAGGGGTGGATCGAGCAGTACTTC. Protein: CASSLEGQGWIEQYF.

The rearrangement joins TRBV11-2 to TRBJ1-3; D ambiguous. V was shortened by 3 bases and J by 3 bases, with 3 bases between the two germline ends. This CDR3 is 12 amino acids long. The germline gives CDR1 SGHAT, CDR2 FQNNGV. CDR3 bases: TGTGCCAGCAGCTTTCATGGAAACACCATATATTTT. This codes for CASSFHGNTIYF.

The rearrangement links TRBV28 to TRBJ2-7; 8 bases fit TRBD1. The germline V gene has CDR1 MDHEN and CDR2 SYDVKM. J lost 2 bases, V lost 5 bases, and 5 bases had no gene match. This CDR3 spans 14 amino acids. CDR3: CASSGTGPTYEQYF. CDR3 nucleotide sequence: TGTGCCAGCAGTGGGACAGGTCCCACCTACGAGCAGTACTTC.

This chain connects TRBV7-6 to TRBJ1-1; D not certain. Germline loops: CDR1 SGHVS, CDR2 FNYEAQ. V was clipped by 5 bases and J by 8 bases, with 9 bases between them. This CDR3 has 11 amino acids. CDR3 nucleotides: TGTGCCAGCAGCCAAATAACGGAAGCTTTCTTT. Its translation: CASSQITEAFF.

The CDR3 loop is CASSVRQGPDTQYF. DNA of the CDR3: TGCGCCAGCAGCGTGAGACAGGGCCCAGATACGCAGTATTTT. The chain recombines TRBV5-1 with TRBJ2-3, with TRBD1 identical over 7 bases. The V gene end was trimmed by 4 bases and the J gene end by 4 bases; junction bases not matched to a gene: 6. The CDR3 has 14 amino acids. Germline CDR1 is SGHRS and CDR2 is YFSETQ.

This clone was detected only once. The rearrangement uses TRBV5-1 and TRBJ2-3; 8 nucleotides align to TRBD1. The CDR3 has 16 amino acids. Germline CDR1 is SGHRS and CDR2 is YFSETQ. V trimming: 4 bases; J trimming: 5 bases; junction bases outside the gene matches: 12. CDR3 coding DNA: TGCGCCAGCAGCCTGGGACAGGAGACTTTGGGAGATACGCAGTATTTT. It encodes CASSLGQETLGDTQYF.

The gene calls are TRBV28 and TRBJ1-1, with D hard to call. The length of the CDR3 is 11 residues. CDR1 is MDHEN, CDR2 SYDVKM, per germline. The V gene lost 5 bases and the J gene lost 7 bases, with 8 bases spanning the gap. CDR3 protein: CASSPLYEAFF. The CDR3 DNA follows: TGTGCCAGCAGTCCATTATATGAAGCTTTCTTT.

This sequence joins TRBV13 and TRBJ2-1, with TRBD2 matching over 13 bases. Germline V CDR1 and CDR2: PRHDT, FYEKMQ (reference sequence). Losses at the gene ends were 4 bases for V and 8 bases for J; bases not matched to a gene: 5. The length of the CDR3 is 15 residues. The CDR3, as DNA: TGTGCCAGCAGCTACGGGACTAGCGGGATCGATGAGCAGTTCTTC. It codes for CASSYGTSGIDEQFF.

The J gene is TRBJ2-7, the V gene TRBV28, with D tentatively TRBD1 (6 bases). Trimming removed 5 bases at V and 6 bases at J, with 17 bases between. This CDR3 spans 14 amino acids. Germline V gene data show CDR1 as MDHEN and CDR2 as SYDVKM. The CDR3 spells CASSIQGDGGEQYF. Here the CDR3 DNA reads TGTGCCAGCAGTATACAGGGTGATGGTGGCGAGCAGTACTTC. The full variable domain, its missing parts supplied by reference TRBV28 and TRBJ2-7, is DVKVTQSSRYLVKRTGEKVFLECVQDMDHENMFWYRQDPGLGLRLIYFSYDVKMKEKGDIPEGYSVSREKKERFSLILESASTNQTSMYLCASSIQGDGGEQYFGPGTRLTVT.

The rearrangement uses TRBV27 and TRBJ2-2; D uncertain. The CDR3 sequence is 14 residues long. V was trimmed by 4 bases and J by 6 bases, leaving 12 bases between them. From germline, CDR1 is MNHEY and CDR2 SMNVEV (reference sequence). The CDR3: CASSYEAVPGELFF. Here the CDR3 DNA reads TGTGCCAGCAGTTATGAGGCCGTGCCCGGGGAGCTGTTTTTT.